This T cell receptor beta chain was captured by sequencing in a study of T-cell reconstitution after alpha-beta-depleted transplantation in children. Broader study findings: At the one-year point after transplant, T-cell counts and TCRbeta diversity were found to come mostly from T cells that had been newly produced. Reports say that about two months after transplant, the alpha-beta T cells came out of several hundred graft clones that had expanded.

This clonotype was detected many times. Its antigen is still unknown. A library of TCRbeta sequences, prepared with unique molecular identifiers, was generated. TCRdb recomputed calls from the PCR reads with MiXCR, one row per CDR3 protein. The table includes approximately 70,000 distinct CDR3 sequences, roughly 5% detected once. Germline V lookup: CDR1 MNHNS, CDR2 SASEGT. V shed 7 bases, J shed 2 bases, and the junction held 4 bases outside the gene matches. This CDR3 has 14 residues. This clonotype was sampled from a boy under three years old who had a stem cell transplant for acute myeloid leukemia, so the T cells may come from the graft donor. This sequence joins TRBV6-1 and TRBJ2-1, with 8 bases aligning to TRBD2. This specimen was PBMCs, mostly from graft donor cells, taken 180 days after TCRalphabeta/CD19-depleted stem cell transplant. The CDR3 region has the DNA TGTGCCAGCACCCGGGGGGGGGCCTACAATGAGCAGTTCTTC. Its translation is CASTRGGAYNEQFF.